The clone carrying this T cell receptor beta chain was seen only a few times. The antigen remains undetermined. Germline V gene sequence: CDR1 SGHTA, CDR2 FQGNSA. CDR3 length equals 16 residues. V was pared by 5 bases and J by 7 bases, with 20 bases between. Time point denoted: sample taken at primary tumor resection. The sequenced material consisted of unsorted whole RNA from tumor, nontumor lung or frozen PBMC. Samples were donated by 72 untreated early-stage non-small cell lung cancer patients. The data were taken from a study of spatial heterogeneity in lung cancer. Study findings and constraints: Whereas they appeared in blood less at follow-up, ubiquitous expanded tumor TCRs appeared there more at resection.

Every TCR cDNA molecule bore a unique molecular identifier. TCRdb reanalysed the 5' RACE reads using MiXCR and keeps one entry per CDR3 protein. This sample yields more than 80,000 distinct CDR3 sequences, of which roughly 12% are seen a single time; over 40% belongs to the top ten. The chain employs TRBV7-2 and TRBJ1-4, with a possible D match to TRBD1 (5 bases). Source: PBMCs, taken at surgery. The clonotype was recovered from a male donor with early-stage non-small cell lung cancer. CDR3 amino acids: CASSLEGRLRSEKLFF. The CDR3, as DNA: TGTGCCAGCAGCCTAGAGGGACGGCTGCGATCTGAAAAACTGTTTTTT.